These T cell receptor beta chains were read from a single sample in a study of T cell responses to AZD1222 COVID-19 vaccine. The assay was immunoSEQ multiplex PCR, and TCRdb's table has in-frame clones only and misses some. The table lists 75,000 to 95,000 clones, roughly nine tenths of them singletons. The input for sequencing was peripheral blood, taken 28 days after the second AZD1222 dose. All receptors come from an adult who received the AZD1222 COVID-19 vaccine. CDR3s include the opening cysteine and the closing phenylalanine or tryptophan. The D gene is left open where the match is weak. Only part of the rows carry a size: once, few, many, or a class if the clone is expanded.

v_gene	d_gene	j_gene	abundance	CDR3aa	CDR3nt
TRBV5-1	TRBD1	TRBJ1-1	NA	CASSLASGTESMNTEAFF	TGCGCCAGCAGCTTGGCCTCGGGGACAGAAAGTATGAACACTGAAGCTTTCTTT
TRBV7-2	TRBD1	TRBJ2-7	NA	CASTSRTGYEQYF	TGTGCCAGCACTTCCAGGACAGGCTACGAGCAGTACTTC
TRBV27	NA	TRBJ2-7	NA	CASSLGGISHEQYF	TGTGCCAGCAGTTTAGGGGGGATATCCCACGAGCAGTACTTC
TRBV30	TRBD2	TRBJ2-1	NA	CAWRTGLPSYNEQFF	TGTGCCTGGAGAACGGGACTACCATCCTACAATGAGCAGTTCTTC
TRBV3-1/TRBV3-2	NA	TRBJ1-2	NA	CASSQDLKSCGANYGYTF	TGTGCCAGCAGCCAAGATTTAAAATCGTGTGGAGCTAACTATGGCTACACCTTC
TRBV7-8	TRBD2	TRBJ2-2	NA	CASSLTPGKLAGGNTGELFF	TGTGCCAGCAGCCTGACACCGGGGAAACTAGCGGGGGGGAACACCGGGGAGCTGTTTTTT
TRBV28	TRBD1	TRBJ1-5	once	CASRDRGDRGYQPQHF	TGTGCCAGCAGGGATCGGGGGGACAGGGGGTATCAGCCCCAGCATTTT
TRBV6-1	NA	TRBJ1-5	once	CASSEAAGASNQPQHF	TGTGCCAGCAGTGAAGCCGCTGGGGCGAGCAATCAGCCCCAGCATTTT
TRBV7-8	TRBD1	TRBJ1-1	NA	CASTRTGARDTEAFF	TGTGCCAGCACACGGACAGGAGCAAGGGACACTGAAGCTTTCTTT
TRBV10-3	NA	TRBJ2-6	once	CAISDSGRSGSGANVLTF	TGTGCCATCAGTGATTCAGGACGTTCGGGCTCTGGGGCCAACGTCCTGACTTTC
TRBV9	TRBD2	TRBJ2-2	NA	CASSPQRGGNTGELFF	TGTGCCAGCAGCCCTCAGCGGGGGGGGAACACCGGGGAGCTGTTTTTT
TRBV5-1	TRBD1	TRBJ2-7	NA	CASSRPGQGAEQYF	TGCGCCAGCAGCCGACCGGGACAGGGTGCCGAGCAGTACTTC
TRBV4-1	NA	TRBJ2-7	NA	CASSQVQGGYEQYF	TGCGCCAGCAGCCAAGTTCAGGGGGGCTACGAGCAGTACTTC
TRBV27	NA	TRBJ2-7	NA	CASRRIIPPYEQYF	TGTGCCAGCCGGCGGATCATACCCCCATACGAGCAGTACTTC
TRBV30	NA	TRBJ2-5	NA	CAWSVGETQYF	TGTGCCTGGAGTGTGGGAGAGACCCAGTACTTC
TRBV9	NA	TRBJ2-3	NA	CASSVESTSTDTQYF	TGTGCCAGCAGCGTAGAGAGCACTAGCACAGATACGCAGTATTTT
TRBV6-6	TRBD2	TRBJ2-1	NA	CASSYSSGGVEQFF	TGTGCCAGCAGTTACTCTAGCGGGGGGGTTGAGCAGTTCTTC
TRBV9	NA	TRBJ2-1	once	CASSRRGNGEIEQFF	TGTGCCAGCAGCCGACGGGGAAACGGGGAAATTGAGCAGTTCTTC
TRBV4-3	NA	TRBJ1-5	NA	CASSQQITSNQPQHF	TGCGCCAGCAGCCAGCAGATCACTAGCAATCAGCCCCAGCATTTT
TRBV27	NA	TRBJ1-1	NA	CASSLSGRTEAFF	TGTGCCAGCAGTTTATCCGGGAGGACTGAAGCTTTCTTT
TRBV7-3	TRBD2	TRBJ2-5	NA	CASSPTGLAGGYQETQYF	TGTGCCAGCAGCCCCACCGGGCTAGCGGGGGGCTACCAAGAGACCCAGTACTTC
TRBV11-2	TRBD2	TRBJ2-5	once	CASSLVAGGPETQYF	TGTGCCAGCAGCTTAGTGGCGGGGGGCCCAGAGACCCAGTACTTC
TRBV3-1/TRBV3-2	NA	TRBJ1-2	NA	CASSPTGLYGYTF	TGTGCCAGCAGCCCGACGGGACTCTATGGCTACACCTTC
TRBV12-3/TRBV12-4	NA	TRBJ1-2	NA	CASSLLSPYGYTF	TGTGCCAGCAGTTTGCTGTCCCCCTATGGCTACACCTTC
TRBV6-2/TRBV6-3	NA	TRBJ2-7	once	CASSYSARDQPYEQYF	TGTGCCAGCAGTTACTCCGCTCGGGACCAACCCTACGAGCAGTACTTC
TRBV6-5	NA	TRBJ1-1	NA	CASRKRDGPTTFF	TGTGCCAGCAGGAAAAGAGATGGGCCGACAACTTTCTTT
TRBV6-2/TRBV6-3	TRBD2	TRBJ2-7	NA	CASSRPGTSRGRYEQYF	TGTGCCAGCAGTAGACCCGGGACTAGCCGGGGGAGGTACGAGCAGTACTTC
TRBV7-3	TRBD2	TRBJ2-1	NA	CASSATGTRSSNEQFF	TGTGCCAGCAGCGCCACCGGGACTAGGTCTAGCAATGAGCAGTTCTTC
TRBV5-1	NA	TRBJ1-3	NA	CASSVDSGNTIYF	TGCGCCAGCAGCGTAGACTCTGGAAACACCATATATTTT
TRBV3-1/TRBV3-2	TRBD1	TRBJ1-1	NA	CASSQRRGLSTEAFF	TGTGCCAGCAGCCAACGGAGGGGGCTGAGCACTGAAGCTTTCTTT
TRBV15	TRBD2	TRBJ2-1	few	CATKISGGDEQFF	TGTGCCACCAAAATTAGCGGGGGAGATGAGCAGTTCTTC
TRBV30	NA	TRBJ2-1	once	CAWTPGFYNEQFF	TGTGCCTGGACCCCTGGGTTCTACAATGAGCAGTTCTTC
TRBV5-4	TRBD2	TRBJ2-2	NA	CASSLGFAGGAAGELFF	TGTGCCAGCAGCTTGGGGTTTGCCGGGGGGGCCGCCGGGGAGCTGTTTTTT
TRBV4-1	NA	TRBJ1-1	once	CASSQGVFREAFF	TGCGCCAGCAGCCAAGGAGTGTTTCGTGAAGCTTTCTTT
TRBV5-1	NA	TRBJ1-4	NA	CASRRNQGVGEKLFF	TGCGCCAGCAGAAGAAACCAGGGTGTGGGTGAAAAACTGTTTTTT